This T cell receptor beta chain was retrieved from a study of blood T cell repertoires in COVID-19. The wider study: Samples taken during acute and convalescent COVID-19 were collected in the United States, Italy and Spain. The cDNA or gDNA used as material had been derived from T cells, B-cell-depleted T cells, or PBMCs.

Under the authors' procedure: How many nucleated cells were present was estimated from reference gene primer amplification. Only in-frame clones appear in the TCRdb table, and some are missing; sequencing was by immunoSEQ multiplex PCR. The V and J calls and clone size are taken from that table; D and trimming were inferred from the DNA. This table has hundreds of thousands of clones, 87% appearing once. The V end lost 0 bases, the J end lost 2 bases, and 8 bases lay between the germline ends. The CDR3 runs to 14 residues. CDR1 and CDR2 (germline): MNHEY, SVGAGI. Sequenced input: peripheral blood. The chain carries TRBV6-5 and TRBJ2-7; D may be TRBD1 (6 bases). This clonotype was sampled from a man aged 55 to 70 who had recovered from COVID-19. The CDR3 region has the DNA TGTGCCAGCAGTTACTCGACAGGACCCTACGAGCAGTACTTC. Translation gives CASSYSTGPYEQYF.